The clone carrying this TCR beta chain was observed a few times. The antigen remains unidentified. The trim removed 1 base at V and 7 bases at J, leaving 16 bases unmatched. CDR1 is DFQATT and CDR2 is SNEGSKA in the germline V gene (reference sequence). The CDR3 is 17 residues long. The record originates from a study of blood T cells in healthy people across ages. Per sample, a minimum of 7 million PBMCs were isolated. Regarding the study as a whole: Diversity was higher, and naive CD4+ cells more numerous, in long-lived donors than in aged donors. Getting older went along with TCR beta diversity per million T cells dropping roughly linearly. Samples with more naive T cells showed higher observed beta diversity.

Primed by a sample-barcoded 5' primer and a J-beta primer mix, a second PCR proceeded for about 6 to 11 cycles. TCRdb used MiXCR to reprocess the 5' RACE reads, holding one entry per CDR3 protein. The data hold about 1.4 million distinct CDR3 sequences, with around 55% observed a single time. Sequencing input: blood. This sequence originates from a man aged 18 to 30 in good health. The chain has TRBV20-1 and TRBJ2-1, with 7 bases fitting TRBD2. CDR3 sequence: CSARVWSERGVGNEQFF. Here the CDR3 DNA reads TGCAGTGCTAGAGTGTGGAGTGAGCGGGGAGTGGGGAATGAGCAGTTCTTC.